This T cell receptor beta chain stems from a study of shared clonotypes between healthy human individuals. Study outcomes and limitations: Relative to memory subsets, naive subsets generally showed larger estimated richness.

Notes on this clone: The target antigen is unknown.

The data were produced by immunoSEQ multiplex PCR, yet TCRdb's version contains in-frame clones alone and is incomplete. Here the sample spans about 730,000 clones, around 77% being singletons. The CDR3 length is 14 residues. CDR1 SNHLY and CDR2 FYNNEI come from the germline V gene. Trimming shortened V by 8 bases and J by 5 bases, and 16 bases separated the two germline ends. This sequence originates from a woman aged 25 to 39 in good health. The genes are TRBV2 and TRBJ2-1; tentative D call: TRBD1 (7 bases). The source material was memory CD4+ T cells sorted from blood. Subset given: CD45RA-negative fraction. The CDR3: CASGGQRANNEQFF. The CDR3 nucleotides read TGTGCCAGCGGGGGACAGCGGGCCAACAATGAGCAGTTCTTC.